The 24 T cell receptor beta chains in this list originate from one sample, sequenced in a study of control samples from healthy donors and cancer patients. Profiling relied on immunoSEQ multiplex PCR, and the TCRdb table lists in-frame clones only, not all of them. This table has over 150,000 clones, roughly 95% appearing once. Sequenced: blood. The receptor source for this set is a woman aged 30 to 39 in good health.

V is TRBV27 and J is TRBJ2-5; perhaps D is TRBD1 or TRBD2 (5 bases each). The CDR3 loop spans 13 amino acids. V lost 4 bases and J 1 base, leaving 7 bases between the germline ends. In germline, CDR1 is MNHEY, CDR2 SMNVEV (reference sequence). CDR3 amino acids: CASSSGTQETQYF. For the CDR3, the DNA is TGTGCCAGCAGTTCCGGGACCCAAGAGACCCAGTACTTC.

This chain uses TRBV20-1 with TRBJ1-6; D remains unclear. Trimming took off 3 bases at V and 2 bases at J, with 14 bases between the two ends. This CDR3 spans 16 amino acids. Germline V gene data show CDR1 as DFQATT and CDR2 as SNEGSKA (reference sequence). CDR3 sequence (DNA): TGCAGTGCTAGTGCTACAGTGGGAGCCTATAATTCACCCCTCCACTTT. Protein: CSASATVGAYNSPLHF.

The J gene is TRBJ1-4, the V gene TRBV5-1; D perhaps matches TRBD1 (5 bases). Between the trimmed V and J ends, which lost 4 bases and 5 bases, there was a span of 18 bases. This CDR3 has 16 amino acids. From germline, CDR1 is SGHRS and CDR2 YFSETQ. The CDR3 protein is CASSPGGIPRNEKLFF. DNA of the CDR3: TGCGCCAGCAGCCCCGGGGGAATCCCGAGAAATGAAAAACTGTTTTTT.

This chain links TRBV7-8 with TRBJ2-5, with D tentatively TRBD2 (6 bases). The germline V gene encodes CDR1 SGHVS and CDR2 FQNEAQ. The CDR3 is 13 amino acids. Between the trimmed V and J ends, which lost 1 base and 5 bases, there was a span of 8 bases. CDR3 residues: CASSLVRGETQYF. The DNA for the CDR3 is TGTGCCAGCAGCTTAGTTCGGGGGGAGACCCAGTACTTC.

The chain couples TRBV29-1 to TRBJ2-7, with TRBD1 matching over 12 bases. The CDR3 runs 15 residues. The germline CDR1 and CDR2 sequences are SQVTM and ANQGSEA. V gave up 4 bases and J gave up 4 bases; unmatched junction bases: 8. The CDR3 DNA follows: TGCAGCGTTGCAAAGGGGACAGGGGGCTTTTACGAGCAGTACTTC. This translates into CSVAKGTGGFYEQYF.

The gene calls are TRBV28 and TRBJ1-3; TRBD1 might be the D (6 bases). CDR3 length: 16 residues. Germline V gene sequence: CDR1 MDHEN, CDR2 SYDVKM. The V end was cut by 4 bases, the J end by 4 bases, with 17 bases between. The CDR3 region has the DNA TGTGCCAGCAGTTCTGGCAGAAGGGGGTTCGGAAACACCATATATTTT. Amino acid sequence: CASSSGRRGFGNTIYF.

The chain uses TRBV19 and TRBJ1-3; 10 nucleotides line up with TRBD1. This CDR3 comprises 15 residues. The germline CDR1 and CDR2 sequences are LNHDA and SQIVND (reference sequence). Trimming removed 6 bases from V and 6 bases from J; junction bases left unmatched: 8. CDR3: CASRFSGQGKNTIYF. In DNA form, the CDR3 reads TGTGCCAGTAGGTTCTCGGGACAGGGGAAAAACACCATATATTTT.

J is TRBJ2-3 and V is TRBV11-3; D call uncertain. V was clipped by 3 bases and J by 3 bases, with 7 bases between them. The CDR3 spans 13 residues. Germline CDR1 is SGHNT and CDR2 is YENEEA. The CDR3 sequence: CASSFEETDTQYF. For the CDR3, the DNA is TGTGCCAGCAGCTTCGAGGAGACAGATACGCAGTATTTT.

V and J are TRBV18 and TRBJ1-1; 7 bases are shared with TRBD1. J lost 4 bases, V lost 0 bases, and 17 bases had no gene match. The CDR3 spans 19 residues. Germline CDR1 reads KGHSH; CDR2 reads LQKENI. As DNA, the CDR3 is TGTGCCAGCTCACCACCTCAAAGGGGGCGTCCGGGGAAGAGCACTGAAGCTTTCTTT. Amino acid sequence: CASSPPQRGRPGKSTEAFF.

This clone was seen only once. The chain carries TRBV18 and TRBJ2-7; 10 nucleotides agree with TRBD1. The CDR3 totals 15 residues. The V and J ends lost 3 bases and 4 bases, in that order; junction bases with no gene match: 6. Germline V gives CDR1 KGHSH, CDR2 LQKENI. Written as DNA, the CDR3 is TGTGCCAGCTCACCTCCGGGACAGGGGTTGTACGAGCAGTACTTC. Amino acids: CASSPPGQGLYEQYF.

The gene calls are TRBV2 and TRBJ1-1, with D perhaps matching TRBD1 (5 bases). This CDR3 has 13 residues. The V and J ends lost 3 bases and 6 bases respectively, with 11 bases between them. Per germline, CDR1 SNHLY and CDR2 FYNNEI. Written as DNA, the CDR3 is TGTGCCAGCAGTGATCAGGGTCTAGCTGAAGCTTTCTTT. The encoded protein is CASSDQGLAEAFF.

The chain links TRBV11-2 to TRBJ2-7; no firm D call. Looked up from germline, CDR1 is SGHAT and CDR2 is FQNNGV. This CDR3 contains 13 residues. The germline V and J ends were trimmed by 3 bases and 1 base, with 7 bases remaining between them. In DNA, the CDR3 is TGTGCCAGCAGCTTTGGCACTTCCTACGAGCAGTACTTC. Translating it yields CASSFGTSYEQYF.

The genes are TRBV7-2 and TRBJ2-1; D is perhaps TRBD1 or TRBD2 (7 bases each). V lost 5 bases to trimming and J lost 2 bases, with 13 bases between them. The germline V gene encodes CDR1 SGHTA and CDR2 FQGNSA. The CDR3 extends over 15 amino acids. CDR3 in amino acids: CASSPRGGPYNEQFF. The DNA for the CDR3 is TGTGCCAGCAGCCCCAGGGGGGGCCCCTACAATGAGCAGTTCTTC.

This clone was counted a single time. The V gene is TRBV1, the J gene TRBJ1-5. TRBV1 is a pseudogene segment. The length of the CDR3 is 16 residues. The CDR3 coding sequence is TGCACCAGCAGCCAAGACACCACCACGGGCAATCAGCCCCAGCATTTT. Translation: CTSSQDTTTGNQPQHF.

V gene TRBV12-5 combines with J gene TRBJ2-3, with 10 nucleotides matching TRBD1. The germline gives CDR1 LGHNT, CDR2 FRNRAP. The V and J ends lost 6 bases and 4 bases, in that order; junction bases with no gene match: 7. The CDR3 is 15 amino acids. The CDR3 DNA is TGTGCTAGTGGCAAGGGACAGGGGAGTGCAGATACGCAGTATTTT. As protein: CASGKGQGSADTQYF.

The chain employs TRBV30 and TRBJ1-2, with 7 bases aligning to TRBD1. Losses at the gene ends were 2 bases for V and 7 bases for J; bases not matched to a gene: 7. The CDR3 extends over 13 amino acids. Germline values: CDR1 GTSNPN, CDR2 SVGIG (reference sequence). The CDR3 loop reads CAWSYTGAAGYTF. The CDR3 bases are TGTGCCTGGAGTTATACAGGGGCCGCTGGCTACACCTTC.

The V call is TRBV19, the J call TRBJ1-5, with D perhaps TRBD1 (6 bases). This CDR3 contains 14 residues. V was shortened by 6 bases and J by 2 bases, with 11 bases between the two germline ends. Germline CDR1 and CDR2: LNHDA and SQIVND (reference sequence). CDR3 in DNA: TGTGCCAGTAGAACAGGGACGGGCAATCAGCCCCAGCATTTT. Residues: CASRTGTGNQPQHF.

This clone has only one observation. The chain couples TRBV11-2 to TRBJ1-6, with D maybe TRBD1 (5 bases). The CDR3 spans 18 residues. Trimming shortened V by 0 bases and J by 3 bases, and 15 bases separated the two germline ends. CDR1 is SGHAT, CDR2 FQNNGV, per germline. CDR3 DNA sequence: TGTGCCAGCAGCTTAGACCGGGGGAACAAGCACTATAATTCACCCCTCCACTTT. The encoded protein is CASSLDRGNKHYNSPLHF.

The chain carries TRBV29-1 and TRBJ2-1, with 11 nucleotides matching TRBD2. Germline-derived CDR1 and CDR2 are SQVTM and ANQGSEA. The junction had 5 bases not matched to a gene; V was cut back by 4 bases and J by 6 bases. The CDR3 loop spans 14 amino acids. In DNA form, the CDR3 reads TGCAGCGTTGTTTTAGCGGGGGGGACCAATGAGCAGTTCTTC. Translated, it gives CSVVLAGGTNEQFF.

V is TRBV6-5 and J is TRBJ2-2; 8 nucleotides align to TRBD1. Per germline, CDR1 MNHEY and CDR2 SVGAGI. The V gene end was trimmed by 6 bases and the J gene end by 2 bases; junction bases not matched to a gene: 5. The CDR3 loop spans 15 amino acids. CDR3: CASRGQGYNTGELFF. The CDR3 nucleotides are TGTGCCAGCAGAGGACAGGGATATAACACCGGGGAGCTGTTTTTT.

This rearrangement joins TRBV10-3 to TRBJ1-5; possibly TRBD1 for D (5 bases). Germline assignment: CDR1 ENHRY and CDR2 SYGVKD. CDR3 length equals 17 residues. The V end was cut by 2 bases, the J end by 5 bases, with 19 bases between. CDR3 DNA: TGTGCCATCAGTGAGGACGAGAGCGCAGGGTACGATCAGCCCCAGCATTTT. It yields the protein CAISEDESAGYDQPQHF.

This chain links TRBV28 with TRBJ2-1; 12 positions agree with TRBD2. V shed 5 bases, J shed 9 bases, and the junction held 8 bases outside the gene matches. CDR3 length: 15 amino acids. CDR1 is MDHEN and CDR2 is SYDVKM in the germline V gene. DNA of the CDR3: TGTGCCAGCAGTAGACGACTAGCGGGAGTCGTTGAGCAGTTCTTC. It is translated as CASSRRLAGVVEQFF.

The V and J genes are TRBV21-1 and TRBJ1-5; TRBD1 is the table's D call and was not checked against the DNA. TRBV21-1 is a recognized pseudogene. CDR3 size: 15 residues. The CDR3 here is CASSKAGREERPQHF. The CDR3 bases are TGTGCCAGCAGCAAAGCCGGCAGGGAAGAACGGCCCCAGCATTTT.

This chain connects TRBV19 to TRBJ1-5, with a weak D call TRBD1 (5 bases). V lost 1 base, J lost 3 bases, and 10 bases lay in between. The CDR3 spans 15 residues. CDR1 and CDR2 from the germline V gene are LNHDA and SQIVND (reference sequence). CDR3 residues: CASSIGGFANQPQHF. DNA of the CDR3: TGTGCCAGTAGTATAGGGGGGTTTGCCAATCAGCCCCAGCATTTT.